Shown below are 26 T cell receptor beta chains from a single sample sequenced in a study of glioma-infiltrating T cells. The iRepertoire nested amplicon-rescue multiplex PCR amplified TCR alpha and beta CDR3s from RNA. Using its own MiXCR run on the multiplex PCR reads, TCRdb lists one record per CDR3 protein. The profile shows about 210,000 distinct CDR3 sequences, 30% to 40% of them singletons. Sample: glioma tissue, nonneoplastic brain tissue, or PBMCs (not recorded which). The origin of the receptors is a human donor with low-grade glioma or glioblastoma, undergoing nonglioma brain surgery, or in good health (not recorded which).

This clonotype has ten or more counts. The V gene is TRBV28, the J gene TRBJ2-7, with 7 bases lining up with TRBD1. The V gene's germline CDR1 is MDHEN and CDR2 SYDVKM. This CDR3 has 15 amino acids. J lost 3 bases, V lost 6 bases, and 11 bases had no gene match. The CDR3 region is CASSPPGQSNYEQYF. As DNA, the CDR3 is TGTGCCAGCAGCCCACCGGGACAGTCAAACTACGAGCAGTACTTC. The entire variable domain, with the rest obtained from reference TRBV28 and TRBJ2-7, is as follows: DVKVTQSSRYLVKRTGEKVFLECVQDMDHENMFWYRQDPGLGLRLIYFSYDVKMKEKGDIPEGYSVSREKKERFSLILESASTNQTSMYLCASSPPGQSNYEQYFGPGTRLTVT.

Points on this clonotype: A single base separates this from a much larger clone, so it may be a read error. The missing conserved phenylalanine or tryptophan at the end of this CDR3 makes a read error likely. This chain links TRBV18 with TRBJ2-1; the match to TRBD2 covers 10 bases. The V gene's germline CDR1 is KGHSH and CDR2 LQKENI. The V segment lost 2 bases and the J segment 2 bases; nucleotides outside the gene matches: 6. This CDR3 is built from 17 residues. The CDR3 region is CASSPGVSGRAYNEQFI. The DNA for the CDR3 is TGTGCCAGCTCACCAGGTGTAAGCGGGAGGGCCTACAATGAGCAGTTCATC.

The rearrangement uses TRBV20-1 and TRBJ2-7; the match to TRBD2 covers 7 bases. CDR1 and CDR2 from the germline V gene are DFQATT and SNEGSKA (reference sequence). This CDR3 has 16 amino acids. With V trimmed by 2 bases and J by 3 bases, 13 bases remained unmatched. The CDR3 bases are TGCAGTGCTAGACTATTATGGGCGGGAGACCTCTACGAGCAGTACTTC. Its translation: CSARLLWAGDLYEQYF.

V gene TRBV7-9 combines with J gene TRBJ2-5, with 7 positions matching TRBD2. CDR1 and CDR2 from the germline V gene are SEHNR and FQNEAQ (reference sequence). V gave up 6 bases and J gave up 4 bases; unmatched junction bases: 11. The length of the CDR3 is 15 residues. This CDR3 is CASRESLGGRETQYF. CDR3 DNA: TGTGCCAGCAGAGAAAGCCTAGGCGGGAGAGAGACCCAGTACTTC. Based on the CDR3 plus reference TRBV7-9 and TRBJ2-5, the full variable domain is DTGVSQNPRHKITKRGQNVTFRCDPISEHNRLYWYRQTLGQGPEFLTYFQNEAQLEKSRLLSDRFSAERPKGSFSTLEIQRTEQGDSAMYLCASRESLGGRETQYFGPGTRLLVL.

This clonotype was seen ten or more times. V is TRBV20-1 and J is TRBJ2-5, with D possibly being TRBD1 or TRBD2 (5 bases each). Trimming stripped 1 base from V and 4 bases from J, with 10 bases between. The V gene's germline CDR1 is DFQATT and CDR2 SNEGSKA (reference sequence). The CDR3 has 13 amino acids. CDR3 nucleotide sequence: TGCAGTGCTAGAGGAGGGGCGAGAGAGACCCAGTACTTC. Its protein product is CSARGGARETQYF.

The gene calls are TRBV10-3 and TRBJ1-5, with D uncertain. The CDR3 contains 16 residues. Looked up from germline, CDR1 is ENHRY and CDR2 is SYGVKD. Trimming removed 7 bases from V and 5 bases from J, with 21 bases in between. The CDR3 region is CAIKSALDGIHQPQHF. DNA of the CDR3: TGTGCCATCAAATCTGCTCTCGACGGGATCCATCAGCCCCAGCATTTT.

This clonotype came up a few times. V and J are TRBV7-6 and TRBJ2-5; 9 bases fit TRBD1. V lost 3 bases to trimming and J lost 5 bases; unmatched junction nucleotides: 7. Looked up from germline, CDR1 is SGHVS and CDR2 is FNYEAQ. The CDR3 consists of 15 residues. CDR3: CASSFTGTGSETQYF. The CDR3 bases are TGTGCCAGCAGCTTTACCGGGACAGGGTCCGAGACCCAGTACTTC.

This clonotype appeared many times. The chain uses TRBV20-1 and TRBJ1-5; no clear D gene. Germline V lookup: CDR1 DFQATT, CDR2 SNEGSKA (reference sequence). V shed 0 bases and J shed 4 bases, with 16 bases lying between them. CDR3 size: 16 residues. DNA for the CDR3: TGCAGTGCTAGAGATCTAGTAGGGAGCGAAAATCAGCCCCAGCATTTT. Translated, it gives CSARDLVGSENQPQHF.

A remark on this clonotype: The conserved final phenylalanine or tryptophan is absent from the CDR3, which likely points to a read error. J is TRBJ2-7 and V is TRBV20-1; possible D gene TRBD1, 5 bases. V lost 7 bases and J 7 bases, leaving 23 bases between the germline ends. The CDR3 is 14 residues long. CDR1 is DFQATT, CDR2 SNEGSKA, per germline (reference sequence). This chain's CDR3 is CSVPPFGHGTEQYL. The CDR3 DNA reads TGCAGTGTCCCACCCTTTGGACACGGTACTGAGCAGTACCTC.

Comment on this clonotype: Mismatch with germline at one junction end may stem from a read error. The genes are TRBV6-5 and TRBJ1-2; TRBD1 aligns across 10 bases. Per the germline V gene, CDR1 is MNHEY and CDR2 is SVGAGI. This CDR3 spans 15 amino acids. In DNA, the CDR3 is TGTGCCAGCAGTTATGGGACAGGGGAGTTCTATGGCTACAACTTC. Amino acids: CASSYGTGEFYGYNF.

This chain links TRBV12-3 or TRBV12-4 with TRBJ2-7; D may correspond to TRBD1 or TRBD2 (6 bases each). V lost 6 bases, J lost 4 bases, and 13 bases lay in between. This CDR3 comprises 13 residues. CDR3 protein: CASRGPGAYEQYF. The DNA for the CDR3 is TGTGCCAGCAGGGGGCCGGGGGCGTACGAGCAGTACTTC.

This clonotype was seen repeatedly, ten times or more. The chain links TRBV7-9 to TRBJ1-4, with 7 nucleotides matching TRBD1. Unmatched junction bases numbered 0, after V lost 4 bases and J lost 1 base. From germline, CDR1 is SEHNR and CDR2 FQNEAQ (reference sequence). The CDR3 loop spans 14 amino acids. CDR3 DNA: TGTGCCAGCAGCTCAGGGGGAACTAATGAAAAACTGTTTTTT. Its translation is CASSSGGTNEKLFF.

The chain carries TRBV27 and TRBJ2-7; no reliable D call. The germline gives CDR1 MNHEY, CDR2 SMNVEV (reference sequence). The CDR3 consists of 14 residues. Trimming removed 6 bases at V and 6 bases at J, with 18 bases between. CDR3 sequence (DNA): TGTGCCAGCAGGAGAGCAGGAGCTACCTGCGAGCAGTACTTC. It yields the protein CASRRAGATCEQYF.

The rearrangement links TRBV2 to TRBJ2-7; D is possibly TRBD1 (5 bases). CDR1 is SNHLY and CDR2 is FYNNEI in the germline V gene. The V gene lost 7 bases and the J gene lost 0 bases, with 10 bases spanning the gap. This CDR3 is built from 13 residues. CDR3 coding DNA: TGTGCCAGCATCAGGGATGTCTCCTACGAGCAGTACTTC. Translated, it gives CASIRDVSYEQYF.

The chain uses TRBV7-6 and TRBJ2-1, with D possibly TRBD2 on 5 matching bases. The CDR3 consists of 15 residues. The V end lost 5 bases, the J end lost 0 bases, and 11 bases lay between the germline ends. Per the germline V gene, CDR1 is SGHVS and CDR2 is FNYEAQ. CDR3 residues: CASSPGSGSYNEQFF. As DNA, the CDR3 is TGTGCCAGCAGCCCGGGGTCGGGCTCCTACAATGAGCAGTTCTTC.

Concerning this clonotype: The CDR3 carries no conserved terminal phenylalanine or tryptophan, so it likely arises from a read error. CDR3 protein: CASSLAGTVSSYEQYL. As DNA, the CDR3 is TGTGCCAGCAGCTTAGCCGGGACAGTCAGCTCCTACGAGCAGTACCTT. V gene TRBV11-1 combines with J gene TRBJ2-7; 7 bases fit TRBD1. V gave up 0 bases and J gave up 0 bases; unmatched junction bases: 5. Germline CDR1 reads SGHAT; CDR2 reads FQDESV (reference sequence). The CDR3 has 16 residues.

With respect to this clonotype: Given a much more abundant clone one base away, this may be a read error. CDR3 sequence (DNA): TGTGCCATCAGTGGGTTGGAGAGTTCAGGCTCTGGAAACACCATATATTTT. Translation: CAISGLESSGSGNTIYF. The chain links TRBV10-3 to TRBJ1-3; D remains unclear. Looked up from germline, CDR1 is ENHRY and CDR2 is SYGVKD. The CDR3 consists of 17 residues. V lost 4 bases and J 0 bases, leaving 16 bases between the germline ends.

In the case of this clonotype: Germline and junction disagree at one end, which may indicate a read error. This chain connects TRBV20-1 to TRBJ2-1; D unclear. Per germline, CDR1 DFQATT and CDR2 SNEGSKA (reference sequence). The CDR3 has 14 amino acids. The CDR3 region is CRSPSMFSGTEPFF. DNA of the CDR3: TGCCGCTCCCCCAGCATGTTTTCCGGCACTGAGCCGTTCTTC.

In the case of this clonotype: With a much larger clone just one base away, this may be a read error. The gene calls are TRBV27 and TRBJ2-5; 8 bases fit TRBD2. CDR1 and CDR2 (germline): MNHEY, SMNVEV (reference sequence). The CDR3 extends over 15 amino acids. The CDR3 coding sequence is TGTGCCAGCAGTTTTACGGGACTAGGCCAAGAGACCAAGTACTTC. Its protein is CASSFTGLGQETKYF.

In this sample, this clonotype turned up many times. The J gene is TRBJ1-1, the V gene TRBV7-9; 8 nucleotides match TRBD1. This CDR3 spans 16 amino acids. Germline V lookup: CDR1 SEHNR, CDR2 FQNEAQ (reference sequence). V was pared by 5 bases and J by 1 base, with 9 bases of the junction left unmatched. CDR3 nucleotides: TGTGCCAGCAGCAAACAGGGGGAAGCGCGGAACACTGAAGCTTTCTTT. This codes for CASSKQGEARNTEAFF.

As for this clonotype: This could be a read error, since a much larger clone is one nucleotide away. The V gene is TRBV20-1, the J gene TRBJ2-2; TRBD1 or TRBD2 may be the D gene (5 bases each). The V gene lost 1 base and the J gene lost 1 base, with 13 bases spanning the gap. Germline values: CDR1 DFQATT, CDR2 SNEGSKA (reference sequence). The CDR3 runs 16 residues. CDR3 bases: TGCAGTGCTAGAGCTGGGACGGTGGGGAACACCGGGGAGCTGTTTTTT. Protein sequence: CSARAGTVGNTGELFF.

This clonotype was observed at least ten times. The chain has TRBV6-1 and TRBJ1-4; the D gene is possibly TRBD1 (6 bases). Trimming cost V 5 bases and J 0 bases, with 10 bases left between them. CDR1 is MNHNS and CDR2 is SASEGT in the germline V gene. CDR3 length: 15 amino acids. The CDR3 sequence is CASSRAGATNEKLFF. The CDR3 DNA reads as TGTGCCAGCAGTCGGGCAGGGGCAACTAATGAAAAACTGTTTTTT.

This clonotype appeared many times. This chain links TRBV4-3 with TRBJ2-1; no definite D call. The CDR3 spans 15 residues. V lost 0 bases, J lost 3 bases, and 9 bases lay in between. Germline V lookup: CDR1 LGHNA, CDR2 YSLEER. CDR3 region: CASSQDLEDYNEQFF. As DNA, the CDR3 is TGCGCCAGCAGCCAAGATCTAGAAGACTACAATGAGCAGTTCTTC.

The CDR3 protein is CASSLTGGHTGELFF. DNA for the CDR3: TGTGCCAGCAGTTTAACAGGGGGACACACCGGGGAGCTGTTTTTT. The rearrangement joins TRBV27 to TRBJ2-2, with 8 positions matching TRBD1. The ends lost 2 bases at V and 3 bases at J; junction bases unmatched: 2. Germline V gives CDR1 MNHEY, CDR2 SMNVEV (reference sequence). There are 15 residues in the CDR3.

In regard to this clonotype: The junction does not match germline at one end; this may be a read error. The chain joins TRBV20-1 to TRBJ2-1; maybe TRBD2 (6 bases). CDR3 size: 14 residues. Per the germline V gene, CDR1 is DFQATT and CDR2 is SNEGSKA (reference sequence). The DNA for the CDR3 is TGCAGTGCTAGTATTCCCATCGGGAGTAATGAGCAGTCCTTC. This codes for CSASIPIGSNEQSF.

This clonotype came up many times. The genes are TRBV24-1 and TRBJ2-1; 8 positions agree with TRBD2. This CDR3 region has 15 residues. The J segment lost 6 bases and the V segment lost 4 bases, leaving 7 bases of the junction unmatched. Germline V CDR1 and CDR2: KGHDR, SFDVKD. The CDR3 spells CATSDGLASGNEQFF. The CDR3 bases are TGTGCCACCAGTGACGGACTAGCTAGTGGCAATGAGCAGTTCTTC.